The entry below describes one T cell receptor beta chain. What it binds is not known. V lost 5 bases and J lost 5, with 16 bases in between. Germline V gene sequence: CDR1 SEHNR, CDR2 FQNEAQ (reference sequence). The CDR3 is made up of 14 amino acids. Profiling relied on immunoSEQ multiplex PCR, and the TCRdb table lists in-frame clones only, not all of them. Altogether 43,000 or so clones are present, 55% to 80% being singletons, with the ten largest covering 3.5% to 4%. The data were obtained in a study of radiotherapy plus CTLA-4 blockade in lung cancer. Study background: For 15% to 20% of patients, objective responses occurred, and approximately 31% had disease control.

Study-wide results and caveats: Expansion in blood of tumor-derived TCR clones was seen after radiotherapy plus ipilimumab. Early blood T cell clone dynamics, with interferon-beta, were reported to best predict response.

This receptor was obtained from a human donor with non-small cell lung cancer who had a complete response to radiotherapy plus ipilimumab. The chain has TRBV7-9 and TRBJ2-7; the D gene is possibly TRBD1 (6 bases). The sequencing used peripheral blood, collected from a patient treated with radiotherapy plus ipilimumab. The CDR3 is CASSQVQGRNEQYF. The DNA of the CDR3 is TGTGCCAGCAGCCAAGTACAGGGTCGAAACGAGCAGTACTTC. The full variable domain, its missing parts supplied by reference TRBV7-9 and TRBJ2-7, is DTGVSQNPRHKITKRGQNVTFRCDPISEHNRLYWYRQTLGQGPEFLTYFQNEAQLEKSRLLSDRFSAERPKGSFSTLEIQRTEQGDSAMYLCASSQVQGRNEQYFGPGTRLTVT.